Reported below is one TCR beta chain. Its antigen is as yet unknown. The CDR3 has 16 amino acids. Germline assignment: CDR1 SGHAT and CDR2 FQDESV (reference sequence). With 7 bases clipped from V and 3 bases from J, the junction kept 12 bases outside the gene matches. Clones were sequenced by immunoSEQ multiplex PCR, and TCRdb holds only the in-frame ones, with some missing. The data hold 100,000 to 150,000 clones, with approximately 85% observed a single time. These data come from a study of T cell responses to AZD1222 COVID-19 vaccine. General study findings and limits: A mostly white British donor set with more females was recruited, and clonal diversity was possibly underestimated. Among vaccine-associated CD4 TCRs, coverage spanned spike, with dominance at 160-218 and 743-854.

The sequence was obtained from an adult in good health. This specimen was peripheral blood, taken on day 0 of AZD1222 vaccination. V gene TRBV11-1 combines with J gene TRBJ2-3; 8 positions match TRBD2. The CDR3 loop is CASNGVGTSLTDTQYF. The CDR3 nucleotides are TGTGCCAGCAACGGGGTCGGGACTAGTTTAACAGATACGCAGTATTTT.